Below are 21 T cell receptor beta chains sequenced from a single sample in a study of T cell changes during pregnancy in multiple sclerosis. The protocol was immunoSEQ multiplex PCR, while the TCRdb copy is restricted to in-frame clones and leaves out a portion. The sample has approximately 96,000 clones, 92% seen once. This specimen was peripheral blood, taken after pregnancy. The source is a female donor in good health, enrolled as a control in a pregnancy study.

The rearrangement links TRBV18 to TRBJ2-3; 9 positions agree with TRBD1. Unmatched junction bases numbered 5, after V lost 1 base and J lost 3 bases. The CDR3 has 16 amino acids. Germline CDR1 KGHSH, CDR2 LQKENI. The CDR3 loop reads CASSPRSGQGTDTQYF. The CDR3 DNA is TGTGCCAGCTCACCACGATCGGGACAGGGTACAGATACGCAGTATTTT.

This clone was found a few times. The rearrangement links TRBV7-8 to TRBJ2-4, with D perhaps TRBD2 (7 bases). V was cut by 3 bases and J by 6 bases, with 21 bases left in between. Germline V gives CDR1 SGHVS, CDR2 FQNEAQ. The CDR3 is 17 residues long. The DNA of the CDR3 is TGTGCCAGCAGCTTGAAAGGGGGAGGGAGGGCCGTAAACATTCAGTACTTC. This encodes CASSLKGGGRAVNIQYF.

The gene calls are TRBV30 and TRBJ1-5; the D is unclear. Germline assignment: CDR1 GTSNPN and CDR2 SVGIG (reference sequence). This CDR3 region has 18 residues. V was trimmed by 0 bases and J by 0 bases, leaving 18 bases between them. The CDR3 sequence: CAWSVRRAGVYSNQPQHF. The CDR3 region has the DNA TGTGCCTGGAGTGTAAGGAGGGCTGGGGTTTATAGCAATCAGCCCCAGCATTTT.

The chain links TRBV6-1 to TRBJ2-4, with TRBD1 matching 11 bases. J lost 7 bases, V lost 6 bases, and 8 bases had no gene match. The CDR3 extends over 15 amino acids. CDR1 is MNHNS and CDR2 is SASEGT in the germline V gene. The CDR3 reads CASSGTRDRGNIQYF. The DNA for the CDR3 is TGTGCCAGCAGCGGTACCCGGGACAGGGGGAACATTCAGTACTTC.

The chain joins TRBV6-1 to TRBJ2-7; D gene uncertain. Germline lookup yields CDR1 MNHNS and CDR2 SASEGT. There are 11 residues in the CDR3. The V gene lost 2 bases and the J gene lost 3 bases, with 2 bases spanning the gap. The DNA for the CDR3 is TGTGCCAGCAGTGAACGCTACGAGCAGTACTTC. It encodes CASSERYEQYF.

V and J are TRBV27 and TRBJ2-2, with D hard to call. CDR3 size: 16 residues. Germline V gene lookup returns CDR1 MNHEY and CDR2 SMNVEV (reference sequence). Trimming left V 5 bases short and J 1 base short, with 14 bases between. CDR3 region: CASSLVKRWNTGELFF. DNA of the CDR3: TGTGCCAGCAGTCTAGTTAAGCGATGGAACACCGGGGAGCTGTTTTTT.

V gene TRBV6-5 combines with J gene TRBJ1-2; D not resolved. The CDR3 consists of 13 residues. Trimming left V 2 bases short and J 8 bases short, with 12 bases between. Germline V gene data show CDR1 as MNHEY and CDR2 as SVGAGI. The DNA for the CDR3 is TGTGCCAGCAGTTACGGCGGTGCGCGAGGCTACACCTTC. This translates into CASSYGGARGYTF.

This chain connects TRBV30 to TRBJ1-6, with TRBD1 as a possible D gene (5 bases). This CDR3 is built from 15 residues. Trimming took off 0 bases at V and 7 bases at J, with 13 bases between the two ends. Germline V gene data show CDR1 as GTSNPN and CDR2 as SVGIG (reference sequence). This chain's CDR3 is CAWSVPPQGNSPLHF. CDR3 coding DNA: TGTGCCTGGAGTGTCCCCCCCCAGGGAAATTCACCCCTCCACTTT.

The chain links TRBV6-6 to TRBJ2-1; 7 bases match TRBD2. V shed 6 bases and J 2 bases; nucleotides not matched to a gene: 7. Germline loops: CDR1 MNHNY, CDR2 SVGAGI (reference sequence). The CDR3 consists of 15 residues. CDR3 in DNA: TGTGCCAGCAGAGCCCTAGCGGAACCCTACAATGAGCAGTTCTTC. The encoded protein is CASRALAEPYNEQFF.

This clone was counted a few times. The chain's CDR3 is CASSPSLAGGAETQYF. The DNA for the CDR3 is TGTGCCAGCAGCCCGTCACTAGCGGGGGGGGCAGAGACCCAGTACTTC. J is TRBJ2-5 and V is TRBV11-2; the match to TRBD2 covers 13 bases. CDR1 and CDR2 (germline): SGHAT, FQNNGV. The CDR3 consists of 16 residues. V lost 5 bases to trimming and J lost 4 bases; unmatched junction nucleotides: 7.

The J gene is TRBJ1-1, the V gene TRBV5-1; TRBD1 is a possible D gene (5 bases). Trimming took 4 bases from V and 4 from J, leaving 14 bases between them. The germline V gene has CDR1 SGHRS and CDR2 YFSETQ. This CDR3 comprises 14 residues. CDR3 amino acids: CASSPQGRGTEAFF. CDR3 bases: TGCGCCAGCAGCCCTCAGGGTCGTGGCACTGAAGCTTTCTTT.

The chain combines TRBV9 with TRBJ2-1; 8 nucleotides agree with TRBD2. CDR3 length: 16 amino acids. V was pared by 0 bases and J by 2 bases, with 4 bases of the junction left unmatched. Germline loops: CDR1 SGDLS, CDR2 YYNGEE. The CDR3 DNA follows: TGTGCCAGCAGCGTAGGGAGCGGGGGTCCCTACAATGAGCAGTTCTTC. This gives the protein CASSVGSGGPYNEQFF.

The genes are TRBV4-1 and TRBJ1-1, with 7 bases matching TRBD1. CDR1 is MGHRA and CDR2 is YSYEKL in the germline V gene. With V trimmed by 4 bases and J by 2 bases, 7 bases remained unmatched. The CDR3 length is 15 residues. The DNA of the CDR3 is TGCGCCAGCAGCCCTGGAGACAGGGTCAACACTGAAGCTTTCTTT. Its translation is CASSPGDRVNTEAFF.

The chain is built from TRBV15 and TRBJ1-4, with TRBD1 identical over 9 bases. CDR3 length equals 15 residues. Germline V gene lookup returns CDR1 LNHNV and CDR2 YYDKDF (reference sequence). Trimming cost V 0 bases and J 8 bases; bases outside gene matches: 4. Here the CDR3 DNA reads TGTGCCACCAGCAGAGAGGGGACAGGGTCCGAAAAACTGTTTTTT. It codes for CATSREGTGSEKLFF. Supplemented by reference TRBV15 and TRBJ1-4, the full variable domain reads DAMVIQNPRYQVTQFGKPVTLSCSQTLNHNVMYWYQQKSSQAPKLLFHYYDKDFNNEADTPDNFQSRRPNTSFCFLDIRSPGLGDTAMYLCATSREGTGSEKLFFGSGTQLSVL.

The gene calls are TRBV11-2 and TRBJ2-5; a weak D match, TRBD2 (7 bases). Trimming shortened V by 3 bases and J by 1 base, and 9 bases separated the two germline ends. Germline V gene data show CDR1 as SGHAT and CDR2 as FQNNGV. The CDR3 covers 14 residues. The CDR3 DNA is TGTGCCAGCAGCTTGGGGGGGGCCCAAGAGACCCAGTACTTC. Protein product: CASSLGGAQETQYF.

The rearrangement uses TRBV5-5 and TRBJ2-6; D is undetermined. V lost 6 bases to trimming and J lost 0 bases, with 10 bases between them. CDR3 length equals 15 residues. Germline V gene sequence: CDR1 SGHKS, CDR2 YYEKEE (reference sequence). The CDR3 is CASNPRNSGANVLTF. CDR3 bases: TGTGCCAGCAATCCCAGGAACTCTGGGGCCAACGTCCTGACTTTC.

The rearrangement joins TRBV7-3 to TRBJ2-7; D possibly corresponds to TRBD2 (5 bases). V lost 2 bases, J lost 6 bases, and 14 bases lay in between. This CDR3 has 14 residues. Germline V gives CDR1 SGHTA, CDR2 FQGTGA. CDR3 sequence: CASSLGGDFAEQYF. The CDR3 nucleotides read TGTGCCAGCAGCTTAGGAGGTGATTTTGCCGAGCAGTACTTC.

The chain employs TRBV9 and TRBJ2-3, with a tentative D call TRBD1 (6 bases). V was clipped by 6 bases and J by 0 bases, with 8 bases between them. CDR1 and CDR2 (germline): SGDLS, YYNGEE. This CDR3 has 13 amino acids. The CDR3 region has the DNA TGTGCCAGCAACGACAGGAGCACAGATACGCAGTATTTT. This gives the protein CASNDRSTDTQYF.

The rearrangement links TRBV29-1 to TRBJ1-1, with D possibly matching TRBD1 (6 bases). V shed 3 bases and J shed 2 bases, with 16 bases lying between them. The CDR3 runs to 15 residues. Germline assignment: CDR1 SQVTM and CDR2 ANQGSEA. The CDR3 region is CSVESQGWGNTEAFF. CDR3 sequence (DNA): TGCAGCGTTGAGAGCCAGGGGTGGGGAAACACTGAAGCTTTCTTT.

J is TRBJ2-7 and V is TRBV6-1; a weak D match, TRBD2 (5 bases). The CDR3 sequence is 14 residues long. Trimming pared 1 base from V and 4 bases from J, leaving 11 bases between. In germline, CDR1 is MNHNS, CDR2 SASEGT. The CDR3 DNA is TGTGCCAGCAGTGAAGGAGGCCTAGCTTACGAGCAGTACTTC. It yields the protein CASSEGGLAYEQYF.

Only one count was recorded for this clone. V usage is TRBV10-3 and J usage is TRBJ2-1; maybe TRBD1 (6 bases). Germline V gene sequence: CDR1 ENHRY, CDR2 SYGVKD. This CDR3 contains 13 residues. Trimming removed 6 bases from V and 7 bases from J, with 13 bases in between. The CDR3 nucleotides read TGTGCCATCAGATTTGAGACAGGTAATGAGCAGTTCTTC. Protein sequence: CAIRFETGNEQFF.